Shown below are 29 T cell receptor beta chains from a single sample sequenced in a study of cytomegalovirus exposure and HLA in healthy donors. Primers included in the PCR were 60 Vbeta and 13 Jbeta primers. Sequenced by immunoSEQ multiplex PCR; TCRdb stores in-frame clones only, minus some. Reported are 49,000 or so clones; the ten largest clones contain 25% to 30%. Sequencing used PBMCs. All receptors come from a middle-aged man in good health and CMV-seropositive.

DNA of the CDR3: TGCAGCGCCGAGGGTTCGGGAGGTCTTGGCTACAATGAGCAGTTCTTC. Amino acid sequence: CSAEGSGGLGYNEQFF. This sequence joins TRBV29-1 and TRBJ2-1; 7 positions agree with TRBD2. The CDR3 contains 16 residues. J was trimmed by 3 bases and V by 7 bases; bases with no gene match: 15. Germline CDR1 reads SQVTM; CDR2 reads ANQGSEA.

CDR3 sequence (DNA): TGTGCCAGTAGTCCCTCGGACAGCATCGACGAGCAGTACTTC. This encodes CASSPSDSIDEQYF. This chain connects TRBV19 to TRBJ2-7; a possible D gene is TRBD1 (6 bases). V was cut by 5 bases and J by 5 bases, with 16 bases left in between. The germline V gene encodes CDR1 LNHDA and CDR2 SQIVND (reference sequence). The CDR3 is 14 residues long.

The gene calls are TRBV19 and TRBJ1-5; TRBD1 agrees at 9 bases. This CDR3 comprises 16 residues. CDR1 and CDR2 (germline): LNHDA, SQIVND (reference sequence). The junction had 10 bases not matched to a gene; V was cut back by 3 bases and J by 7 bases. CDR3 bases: TGTGCCAGTAGTATTCCCACAGGGGGCTGGGGACAGCCCCAGCATTTT. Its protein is CASSIPTGGWGQPQHF.

The CDR3 reads CASSLGHTYSSGRGNEQFF. CDR3 nucleotides: TGTGCCAGCAGTCTCGGCCATACCTACTCTAGCGGGAGGGGAAATGAGCAGTTCTTC. The chain is built from TRBV11-2 and TRBJ2-1; 12 bases agree with TRBD2. J lost 7 bases, V lost 6 bases, and 19 bases had no gene match. CDR1 and CDR2 (germline): SGHAT, FQNNGV. The CDR3 length is 19 residues.

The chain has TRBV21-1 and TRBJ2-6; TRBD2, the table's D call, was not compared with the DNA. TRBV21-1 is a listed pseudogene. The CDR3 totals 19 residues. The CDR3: CASSPPETSVNLGANVLTF. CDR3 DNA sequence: TGTGCCAGCAGTCCCCCCGAGACTAGCGTAAACTTAGGGGCCAACGTCCTGACTTTC.

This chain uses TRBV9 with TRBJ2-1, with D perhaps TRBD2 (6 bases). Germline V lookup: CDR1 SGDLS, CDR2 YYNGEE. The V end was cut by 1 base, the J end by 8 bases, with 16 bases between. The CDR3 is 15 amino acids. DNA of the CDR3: TGTGCCAGCAGCGTATCCTCCCTTGGCGGGGATGAGCAGTTCTTC. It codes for CASSVSSLGGDEQFF.

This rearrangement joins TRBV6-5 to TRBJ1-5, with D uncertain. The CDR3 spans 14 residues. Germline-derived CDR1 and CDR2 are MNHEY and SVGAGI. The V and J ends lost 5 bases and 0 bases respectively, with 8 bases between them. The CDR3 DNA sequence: TGTGCCAGCAGTCTTTCTTATAGCAATCAGCCCCAGCATTTT. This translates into CASSLSYSNQPQHF.

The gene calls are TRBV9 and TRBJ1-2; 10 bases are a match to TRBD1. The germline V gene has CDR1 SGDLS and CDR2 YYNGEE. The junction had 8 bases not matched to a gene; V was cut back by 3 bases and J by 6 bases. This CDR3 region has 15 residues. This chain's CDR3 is CASSGDRGRVNGYTF. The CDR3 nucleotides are TGTGCCAGCAGCGGAGACAGGGGGCGAGTGAATGGCTACACCTTC.

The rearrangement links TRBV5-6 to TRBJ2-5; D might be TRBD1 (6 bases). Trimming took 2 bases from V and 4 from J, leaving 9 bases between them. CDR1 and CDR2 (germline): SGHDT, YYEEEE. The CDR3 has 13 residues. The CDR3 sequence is CASSFTGTETQYF. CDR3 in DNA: TGTGCCAGCAGCTTCACAGGGACAGAGACCCAGTACTTC.

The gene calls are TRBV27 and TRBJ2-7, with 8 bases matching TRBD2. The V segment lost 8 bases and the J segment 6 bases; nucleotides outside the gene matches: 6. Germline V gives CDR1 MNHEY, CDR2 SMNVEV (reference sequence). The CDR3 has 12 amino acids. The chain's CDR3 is CASRGGRGEQYF. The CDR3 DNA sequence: TGTGCCAGCCGGGGGGGCCGAGGCGAGCAGTACTTC.

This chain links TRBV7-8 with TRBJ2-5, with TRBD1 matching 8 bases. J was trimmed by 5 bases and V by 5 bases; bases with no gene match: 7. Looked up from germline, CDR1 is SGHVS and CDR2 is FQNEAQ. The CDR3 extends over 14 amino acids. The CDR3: CASSLTGEGETQYF. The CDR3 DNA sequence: TGTGCCAGCAGCCTGACAGGGGAAGGGGAGACCCAGTACTTC.

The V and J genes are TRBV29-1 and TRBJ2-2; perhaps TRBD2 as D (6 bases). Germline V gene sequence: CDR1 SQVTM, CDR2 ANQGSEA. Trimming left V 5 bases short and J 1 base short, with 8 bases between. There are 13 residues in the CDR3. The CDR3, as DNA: TGCAGCGTTCATAGCGGGAACACCGGGGAGCTGTTTTTT. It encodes CSVHSGNTGELFF.

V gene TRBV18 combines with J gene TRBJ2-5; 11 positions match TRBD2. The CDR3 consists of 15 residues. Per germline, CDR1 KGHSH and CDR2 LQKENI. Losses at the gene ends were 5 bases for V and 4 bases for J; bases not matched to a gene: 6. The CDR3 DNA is TGTGCCAGCTCAGAGACTAGCGGGGCCTTAGAGACCCAGTACTTC. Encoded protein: CASSETSGALETQYF.

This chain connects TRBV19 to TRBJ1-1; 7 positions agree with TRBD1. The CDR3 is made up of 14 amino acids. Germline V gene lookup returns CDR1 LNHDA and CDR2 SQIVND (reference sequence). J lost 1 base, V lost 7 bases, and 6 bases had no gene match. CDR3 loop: CASIKGQENTEAFF. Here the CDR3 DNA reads TGTGCCAGTATAAAAGGACAGGAGAACACTGAAGCTTTCTTT.

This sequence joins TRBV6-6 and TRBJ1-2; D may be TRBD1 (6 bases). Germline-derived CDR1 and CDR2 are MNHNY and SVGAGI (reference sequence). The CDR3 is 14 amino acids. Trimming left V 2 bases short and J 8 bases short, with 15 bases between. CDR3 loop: CASSYGGASGGYTF. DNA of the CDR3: TGTGCCAGCAGTTACGGGGGGGCCAGTGGGGGCTACACCTTC.

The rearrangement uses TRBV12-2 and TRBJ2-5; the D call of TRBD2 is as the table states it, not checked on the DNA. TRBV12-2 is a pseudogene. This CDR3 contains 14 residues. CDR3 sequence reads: CASRLRRVRETQYF. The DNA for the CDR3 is TGTGCAAGTCGCTTAAGACGGGTAAGGGAGACCCAGTACTTC.

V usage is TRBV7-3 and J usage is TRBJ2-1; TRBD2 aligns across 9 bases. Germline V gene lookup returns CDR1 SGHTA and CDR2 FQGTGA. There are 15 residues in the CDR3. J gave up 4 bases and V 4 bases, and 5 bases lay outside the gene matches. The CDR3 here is CASSSLAGTYNEQFF. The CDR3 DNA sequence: TGTGCCAGCAGCTCTCTAGCGGGAACTTACAATGAGCAGTTCTTC.

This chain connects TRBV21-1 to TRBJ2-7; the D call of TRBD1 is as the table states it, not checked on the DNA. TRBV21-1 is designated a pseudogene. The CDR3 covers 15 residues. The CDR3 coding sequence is TGTGCCAGCAGCAAAGCGCAGGGGGCGAGGTACGAGCAGTACTTC. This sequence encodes CASSKAQGARYEQYF.

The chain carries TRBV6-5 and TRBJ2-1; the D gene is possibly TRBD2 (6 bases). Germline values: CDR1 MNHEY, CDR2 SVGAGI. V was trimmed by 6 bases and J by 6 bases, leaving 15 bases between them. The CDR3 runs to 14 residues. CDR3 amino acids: CASSFFGTSNEQFF. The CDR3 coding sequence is TGTGCCAGCAGCTTTTTCGGGACTTCCAATGAGCAGTTCTTC.

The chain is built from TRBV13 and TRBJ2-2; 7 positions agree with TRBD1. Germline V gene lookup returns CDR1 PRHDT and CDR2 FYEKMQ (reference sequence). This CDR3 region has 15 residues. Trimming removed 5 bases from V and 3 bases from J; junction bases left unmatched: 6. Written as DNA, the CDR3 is TGTGCCAGCAGCAAAAGGACAGGCGACACCGGGGAGCTGTTTTTT. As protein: CASSKRTGDTGELFF. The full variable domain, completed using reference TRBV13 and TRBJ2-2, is AAGVIQSPRHLIKEKRETATLKCYPIPRHDTVYWYQQGPGQDPQFLISFYEKMQSDKGSIPDRFSAQQFSDYHSELNMSSLELGDSALYFCASSKRTGDTGELFFGEGSRLTVL.

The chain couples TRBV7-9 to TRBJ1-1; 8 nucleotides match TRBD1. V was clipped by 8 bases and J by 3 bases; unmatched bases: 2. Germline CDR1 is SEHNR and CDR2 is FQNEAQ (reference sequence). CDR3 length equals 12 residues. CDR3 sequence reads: CASVQGDTEAFF. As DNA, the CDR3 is TGTGCCAGCGTACAGGGGGACACTGAAGCTTTCTTT.

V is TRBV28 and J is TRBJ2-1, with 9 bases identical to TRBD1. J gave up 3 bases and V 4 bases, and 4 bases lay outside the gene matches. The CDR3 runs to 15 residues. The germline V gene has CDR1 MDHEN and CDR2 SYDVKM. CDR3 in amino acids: CASSSRTGDYNEQFF. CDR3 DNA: TGTGCCAGCAGTTCGAGGACAGGGGACTACAATGAGCAGTTCTTC.

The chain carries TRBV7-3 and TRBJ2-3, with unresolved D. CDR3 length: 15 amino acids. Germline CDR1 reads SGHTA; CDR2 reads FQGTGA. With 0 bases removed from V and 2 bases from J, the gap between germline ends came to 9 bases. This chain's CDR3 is CASSLTWHHTDTQYF. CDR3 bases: TGTGCCAGCAGCTTAACGTGGCACCACACAGATACGCAGTATTTT. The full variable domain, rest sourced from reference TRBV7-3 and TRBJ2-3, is GAGVSQTPSNKVTEKGKYVELRCDPISGHTALYWYRQSLGQGPEFLIYFQGTGAADDSGLPNDRFFAVRPEGSVSTLKIQRTERGDSAVYLCASSLTWHHTDTQYFGPGTRLTVL.

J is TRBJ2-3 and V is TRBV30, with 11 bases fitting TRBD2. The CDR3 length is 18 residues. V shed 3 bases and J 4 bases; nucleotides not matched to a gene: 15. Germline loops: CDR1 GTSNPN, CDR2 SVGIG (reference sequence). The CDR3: CAWSAGASGGPGSDTQYF. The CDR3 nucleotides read TGTGCCTGGAGCGCAGGGGCTAGCGGGGGGCCGGGGTCAGATACGCAGTATTTT.

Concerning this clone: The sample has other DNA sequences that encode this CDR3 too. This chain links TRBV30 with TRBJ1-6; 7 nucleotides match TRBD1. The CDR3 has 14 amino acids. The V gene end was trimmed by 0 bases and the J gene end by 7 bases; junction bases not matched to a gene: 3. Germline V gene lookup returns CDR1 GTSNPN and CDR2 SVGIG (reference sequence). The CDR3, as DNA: TGTGCCTGGAGTGTACAGGGGAGAAATTCACCCCTCCACTTT. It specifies CAWSVQGRNSPLHF.

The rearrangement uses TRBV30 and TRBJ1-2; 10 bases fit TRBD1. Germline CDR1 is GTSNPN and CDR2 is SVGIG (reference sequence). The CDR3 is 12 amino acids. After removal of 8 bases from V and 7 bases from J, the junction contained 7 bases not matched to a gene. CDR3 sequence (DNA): TGTGCCGGTAGACAGGGGGCGATTGGCTACACCTTC. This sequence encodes CAGRQGAIGYTF.

The CDR3 DNA is TGCAGCGTCCGAGGACTAGCGGGATTCACAGATACGCAGTATTTT. Protein product: CSVRGLAGFTDTQYF. This chain joins TRBV29-1 and TRBJ2-3, with 12 bases fitting TRBD2. There are 15 residues in the CDR3. Germline loops: CDR1 SQVTM, CDR2 ANQGSEA. After removal of 6 bases from V and 2 bases from J, the junction contained 6 bases not matched to a gene.

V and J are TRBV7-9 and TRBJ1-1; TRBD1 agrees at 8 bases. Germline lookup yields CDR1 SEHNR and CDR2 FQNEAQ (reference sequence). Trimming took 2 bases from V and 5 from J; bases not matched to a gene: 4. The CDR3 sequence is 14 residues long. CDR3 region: CASSLQGAGTEAFF. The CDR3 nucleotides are TGTGCCAGCAGCTTACAGGGGGCGGGGACTGAAGCTTTCTTT.

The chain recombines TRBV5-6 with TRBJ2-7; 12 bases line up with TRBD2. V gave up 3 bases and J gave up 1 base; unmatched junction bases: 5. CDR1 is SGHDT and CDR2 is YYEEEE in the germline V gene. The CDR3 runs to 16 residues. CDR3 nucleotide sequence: TGTGCCAGCAGCTGGAATCTAGCGGGGGGGTCCTACGAGCAGTACTTC. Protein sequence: CASSWNLAGGSYEQYF.